This is a list of T cell receptor beta chains from one sample in a study of blood T cells in healthy people across ages. One entry per CDR3 protein results from TCRdb running MiXCR on the 5' RACE reads. The sample holds more than 900,000 distinct CDR3 sequences; about 23% are singletons and the top ten take less than 0.75%. This sample was shared with a second study, whose subject was T cells of mothers and their children.

Input material: blood. These receptors all come from a girl aged 2-15 years in good health. Both conserved end residues are part of each CDR3. The D gene is left open where the match is weak. Only some rows state a clone size, as once, few, many or a class for expanded clones.

j_call v_call d_call clone_size cdr3_aa cdr3_nt
TRBJ2-5 TRBV24-1 TRBD2 few CATSVGGSRLFF TGTGCCACCAGTGTGGGCGGGAGCAGACTGTTCTTC
TRBJ2-1 TRBV11-1 - - CASSLASPVDEQFF TGTGCCAGCAGCTTAGCGAGCCCGGTCGATGAGCAGTTCTTC
TRBJ1-1 TRBV12-3/TRBV12-4 - - CASSPQGRETEAFF TGTGCCAGCAGTCCCCAGGGGAGAGAGACTGAAGCTTTCTTT
TRBJ2-5 TRBV7-2 - few CASSSRGGFETQYF TGTGCCAGCAGCTCCAGGGGGGGCTTTGAGACCCAGTACTTC
TRBJ2-5 TRBV9 TRBD1 - CASSIRDRVGETQYF TGTGCCAGCAGCATCCGGGACAGGGTCGGGGAGACCCAGTACTTC
TRBJ2-3 TRBV6-1 - - CASSAWPNTQYF TGTGCCAGCAGTGCGTGGCCCAATACGCAGTATTTT
TRBJ2-2 TRBV4-2 - few CASSQDSTGLTGELFF TGTGCCAGCAGCCAAGATTCAACGGGACTCACCGGGGAGCTGTTTTTT
TRBJ2-1 TRBV7-8 TRBD1 - CASSSARTGSYNEQFF TGTGCCAGCAGTTCAGCCCGGACAGGGTCCTACAATGAGCAGTTCTTC
TRBJ2-1 TRBV7-2 TRBD2 - CASSERTSGLYNEQFF TGTGCCAGCAGCGAAAGGACTAGCGGATTATACAATGAGCAGTTCTTC
TRBJ1-2 TRBV19 TRBD1 few CASSIDRTGANYGYTF TGTGCCAGTAGTATAGATAGGACAGGGGCGAACTATGGCTACACCTTC
TRBJ2-7 TRBV7-9 - - CASSFGSGSYEQYF TGTGCCAGCAGCTTTGGGTCGGGGTCCTACGAGCAGTACTTC
TRBJ1-6 TRBV12-3/TRBV12-4 - few CASSSQGSNSPLHF TGTGCCAGCAGTTCGCAGGGGAGTAATTCACCCCTCCACTTT
TRBJ2-1 TRBV12-3/TRBV12-4 - - CASSLEEDRAQFF TGTGCCAGCAGTTTAGAGGAGGATAGGGCGCAGTTCTTC
TRBJ2-7 TRBV4-2 TRBD1 - CASSQGPGQGVYEQYF TGTGCCAGCAGCCAAGGCCCCGGGCAGGGGGTCTACGAGCAGTACTTC
TRBJ2-7 TRBV20-1 TRBD2 few CSAIPGLADYEQYF TGCAGTGCCATTCCCGGACTAGCGGATTACGAGCAGTACTTC
TRBJ2-1 TRBV12-3/TRBV12-4 - - CANSFVDRGEQFF TGCGCCAACAGTTTTGTAGATAGGGGGGAGCAGTTCTTC
TRBJ2-5 TRBV29-1 - few CSVHLGGEETQYF TGCAGCGTCCACCTCGGGGGCGAAGAGACCCAGTACTTC
TRBJ1-1 TRBV10-1 - - CASSPDPENTEAFF TGCGCCAGCAGTCCCGACCCAGAGAACACTGAAGCTTTCTTT
TRBJ1-1 TRBV19 - - CASTPSSGTEAFF TGTGCCAGTACCCCATCCTCGGGCACTGAAGCTTTCTTT
TRBJ1-5 TRBV6-5 - - CASSYSTGQPQHF TGTGCCAGCAGTTACTCGACCGGCCAGCCCCAGCATTTT
TRBJ2-7 TRBV6-1 TRBD1 - CASSDLTGRVDEQYF TGTGCCAGCTCGGACTTGACAGGGCGGGTCGACGAGCAGTACTTC
TRBJ2-1 TRBV5-6 - - CASSLKRTYYNEQFF TGTGCCAGCAGCTTGAAAAGAACGTACTACAATGAGCAGTTCTTC
TRBJ1-1 TRBV19 - - CASSIQDTEAFF TGTGCCAGTAGTATACAGGACACTGAAGCTTTCTTT
TRBJ2-2 TRBV15 - few CATSRVNSPNTGELFF TGTGCCACCAGCAGAGTAAACAGCCCGAACACCGGGGAGCTGTTTTTT
TRBJ1-1 TRBV7-3 - few CASRGHGMAEAFF TGTGCCAGCAGGGGTCACGGGATGGCCGAAGCTTTCTTT
TRBJ2-2 TRBV12-3/TRBV12-4 - - CASRSTGAGVIGELFF TGTGCCAGCCGTTCTACCGGGGCTGGGGTGATCGGGGAGCTGTTTTTT
TRBJ2-1 TRBV29-1 - - CSVGGLKADNEQFF TGCAGCGTTGGGGGACTCAAAGCGGACAATGAGCAGTTCTTC
TRBJ2-7 TRBV6-2/TRBV6-3 TRBD2 - CASSSGMGLDYEQYF TGTGCCAGCAGTTCAGGAATGGGACTAGACTACGAGCAGTACTTC
TRBJ2-1 TRBV4-1 - few CASRVRISSYNEQFF TGCGCCAGCAGGGTGCGAATTAGCTCCTACAATGAGCAGTTCTTC
TRBJ2-3 TRBV20-1 TRBD2 few CSARSDQIAGDEDTQYF TGCAGTGCTAGGTCCGATCAAATAGCGGGGGATGAAGATACGCAGTATTTT
TRBJ2-4 TRBV3-1 - many CASSQDERRKYF TGTGCCAGCAGCCAAGATGAAAGACGGAAGTACTTC
TRBJ2-3 TRBV4-3 - - CASSQVWRMGQTDTQYF TGCGCCAGCAGCCAAGTCTGGAGGATGGGGCAAACAGATACGCAGTATTTT
TRBJ2-5 TRBV27 - few CASSFDLETGPPGGETQYF TGTGCCAGCAGTTTTGATTTAGAGACAGGGCCGCCGGGGGGGGAGACCCAGTACTTC
TRBJ2-5 TRBV20-1 - few CSAPQGWETQYF TGCAGTGCACCACAGGGTTGGGAGACCCAGTACTTC
TRBJ1-6 TRBV4-1 - - CASSQGPWQGRNSPLHF TGCGCCAGCAGCCAGGGGCCCTGGCAGGGTCGTAATTCACCCCTCCACTTT
TRBJ2-5 TRBV7-2 - many CASSFGGPGETQYF TGTGCCAGCAGCTTCGGGGGGCCTGGTGAGACCCAGTACTTC
TRBJ1-4 TRBV18 - - CASSPQSPLGEKLFF TGTGCCAGCTCACCTCAGAGTCCATTAGGGGAAAAACTGTTTTTT
TRBJ2-1 TRBV12-3/TRBV12-4 - - CASSLVSGDMRNEQFF TGTGCCAGCAGTTTAGTCTCGGGGGACATGAGGAATGAGCAGTTCTTC
TRBJ2-3 TRBV21-1 - - CASSPAEITDTQYF TGTGCCAGCAGCCCAGCGGAGATCACAGATACGCAGTATTTT
TRBJ2-7 TRBV20-1 - - CSASGWATSSVGEQYF TGCAGTGCTAGTGGTTGGGCAACTTCATCCGTCGGTGAGCAGTACTTC
TRBJ1-2 TRBV9 - - CASSSAGRSLGYTF TGTGCCAGCAGCTCAGCGGGGAGGTCTTTGGGCTACACCTTC
TRBJ1-3 TRBV19 - few CASHNHNTIYF TGTGCCAGCCACAATCATAACACCATATATTTT
TRBJ2-7 TRBV2 - - CAWALLQGEQYF TGTGCCTGGGCCCTCCTCCAGGGCGAGCAGTACTTC
TRBJ2-7 TRBV4-1 TRBD2 few CASSHPGLANEQYF TGCGCCAGCAGCCATCCGGGACTAGCTAACGAGCAGTACTTC
TRBJ1-2 TRBV7-8 - few CASSLDARHIYGYTF TGTGCCAGCAGCTTAGACGCCCGACACATCTATGGCTACACCTTC